The entry below describes one T cell receptor (beta chain). What it binds is unknown. The data originate from a study of cytomegalovirus exposure and HLA in healthy donors. Study-wide background: Falling in the Caucasian-associated ancestry cluster were 81% of 350 to 400 genotyped donors. General observations from the study: V- and J-gene trimming of TCR beta was linked (in a later analysis) to a missense DCLRE1C variant. A few V segments could not be told apart, such as TRBV6-2 and TRBV6-3, and were left out.

A multiplex PCR was run with 60 Vbeta primers and 13 Jbeta primers. TCRdb's table, derived via immunoSEQ multiplex PCR, lists solely in-frame clones and lacks some. The repertoire holds 150,000 to 200,000 clones, with 80% to 85% as singletons. Trimming removed 4 bases at V and 6 bases at J, with 3 bases between. The CDR3 covers 9 residues. Germline V gene sequence: CDR1 SQVTM, CDR2 ANQGSEA. Each of the donors was a healthy bone marrow donor. The rearrangement joins TRBV29-1 to TRBJ1-2; D remains unclear. Sequencing was performed on PBMCs. The receptor was derived from a woman between 18 and 29 years old in good health and CMV-seronegative. CDR3 residues: CSVGDGYTF. CDR3 sequence (DNA): TGCAGCGTTGGCGATGGCTACACCTTC. The variable domain in full, with the rest retrieved from reference TRBV29-1 and TRBJ1-2, is SAVISQKPSRDICQRGTSLTIQCQVDSQVTMMFWYRQQPGQSLTLIATANQGSEATYESGFVIDKFPISRPNLTFSTLTVSNMSPEDSSIYLCSVGDGYTFGSGTRLTVV.